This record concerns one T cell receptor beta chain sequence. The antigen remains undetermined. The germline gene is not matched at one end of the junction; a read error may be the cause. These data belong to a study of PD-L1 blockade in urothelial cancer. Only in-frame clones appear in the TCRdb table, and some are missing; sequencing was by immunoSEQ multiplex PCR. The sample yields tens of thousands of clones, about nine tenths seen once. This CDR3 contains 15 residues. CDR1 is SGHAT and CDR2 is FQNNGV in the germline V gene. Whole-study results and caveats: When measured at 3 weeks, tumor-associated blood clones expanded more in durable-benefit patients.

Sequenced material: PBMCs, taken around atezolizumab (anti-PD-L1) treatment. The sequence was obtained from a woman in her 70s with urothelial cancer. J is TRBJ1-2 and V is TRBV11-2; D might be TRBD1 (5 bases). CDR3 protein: CASSLDHGQGYRYTF. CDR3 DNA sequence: TGTGCCAGCAGCTTAGATCATGGCCAGGGCTATCGCTACACCTTC.